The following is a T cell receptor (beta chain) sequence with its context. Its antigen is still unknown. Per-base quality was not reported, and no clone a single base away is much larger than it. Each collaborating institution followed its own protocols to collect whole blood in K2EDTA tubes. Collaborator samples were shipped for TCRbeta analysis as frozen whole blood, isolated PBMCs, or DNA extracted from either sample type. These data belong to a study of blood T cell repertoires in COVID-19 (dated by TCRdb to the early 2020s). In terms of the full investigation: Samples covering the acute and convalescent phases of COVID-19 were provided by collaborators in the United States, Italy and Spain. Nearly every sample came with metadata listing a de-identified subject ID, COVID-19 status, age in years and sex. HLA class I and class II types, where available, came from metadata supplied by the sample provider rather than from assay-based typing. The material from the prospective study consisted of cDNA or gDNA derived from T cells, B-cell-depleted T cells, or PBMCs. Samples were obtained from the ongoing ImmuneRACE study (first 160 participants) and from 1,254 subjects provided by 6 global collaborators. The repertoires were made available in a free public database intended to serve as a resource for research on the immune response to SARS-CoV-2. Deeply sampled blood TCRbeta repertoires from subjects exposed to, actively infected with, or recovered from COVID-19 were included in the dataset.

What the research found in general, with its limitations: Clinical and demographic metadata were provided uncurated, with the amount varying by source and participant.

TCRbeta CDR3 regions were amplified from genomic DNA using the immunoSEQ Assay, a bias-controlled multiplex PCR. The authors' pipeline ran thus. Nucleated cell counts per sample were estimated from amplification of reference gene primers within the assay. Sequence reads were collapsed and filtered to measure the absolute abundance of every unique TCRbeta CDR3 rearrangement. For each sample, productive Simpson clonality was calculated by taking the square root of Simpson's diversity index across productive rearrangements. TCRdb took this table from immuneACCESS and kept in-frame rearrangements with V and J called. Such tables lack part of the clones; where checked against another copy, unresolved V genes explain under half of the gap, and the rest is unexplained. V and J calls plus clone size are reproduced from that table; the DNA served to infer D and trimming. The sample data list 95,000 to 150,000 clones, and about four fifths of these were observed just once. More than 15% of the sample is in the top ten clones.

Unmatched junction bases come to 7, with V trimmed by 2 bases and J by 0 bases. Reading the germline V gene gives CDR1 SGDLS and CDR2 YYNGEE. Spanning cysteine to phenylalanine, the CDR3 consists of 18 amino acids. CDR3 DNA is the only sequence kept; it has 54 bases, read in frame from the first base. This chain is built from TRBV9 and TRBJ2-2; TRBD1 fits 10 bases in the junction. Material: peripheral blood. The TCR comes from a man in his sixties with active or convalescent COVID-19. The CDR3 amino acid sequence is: CASSVLRGTGANTGELFF. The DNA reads TGTGCCAGCAGCGTCCTCCGGGGGACAGGGGCGAACACCGGGGAGCTGTTTTTT.